Listed below are T cell receptor beta chains from one sample, sequenced in a study of CD8+ T cells in alopecia areata. Profiling relied on immunoSEQ multiplex PCR, and the TCRdb table lists in-frame clones only, not all of them. Seen here are about 290,000 clones, 58% observed once, and the top ten hold roughly 1.8%. The sequencing here drew on CD4+ T cells sorted from blood, taken at week 24, from a patient treated with tofacitinib. The receptor source for this set is a human donor with alopecia areata. The conserved cysteine and the conserved F or W are not part of the CDR3 here.

TRBV6-5	TRBJ2-7	ASSYSGTGSDEQY
TRBV6-1	TRBJ1-4	ASSPGQMNEKLF
TRBV4-2	TRBJ2-7	ASSQDFSRGNSYEQY
TRBV30	TRBJ2-1	AWSVGQNNEQF
TRBV4-1	TRBJ1-1	ASSRTGGLNTEAF
TRBV7-2	TRBJ1-2	ASRIGTGANYGYT
TRBV2	TRBJ1-2	ASSDSTNKGGYT
TRBV29-1	TRBJ2-1	SVGTSGDNEQF
TRBV2	TRBJ2-6	ASSGASGANVLT
TRBV6-6	TRBJ2-7	ASRVGQGAYEQY
TRBV7-2	TRBJ1-2	ASSSLPGQGLNYGYT
TRBV9	TRBJ2-7	ASSVGSPGTSPYEQY
TRBV6-1	TRBJ2-7	ASSSLQGAYEQY
TRBV30	TRBJ1-6	AWTVEHNSPLH
TRBV7-9	TRBJ2-3	ASSLAVGRTDTQY
TRBV5-6	TRBJ1-2	ASSFQGIRT
TRBV9	TRBJ1-1	ASREGPNLNTEAF
TRBV2	TRBJ2-4	ASSRELGIQY
TRBV4-1	TRBJ1-2	ASSPNLGGTANSNYGYT
TRBV15	TRBJ2-5	ATSRDGREQETQY
TRBV5-6	TRBJ2-2	ASSPRGTGELF
TRBV19	TRBJ2-5	ASSMGLTETQY
TRBV15	TRBJ2-6	ATSAQGKRSGANVLT
TRBV5-4	TRBJ2-5	ASSLGEQQETQY
TRBV27	TRBJ1-6	ASSFQGVSNSPLH
TRBV30	TRBJ2-7	AWSVPLSSRYEQY
TRBV14	TRBJ1-6	ASSFTQSGSPLH
TRBV5-1	TRBJ2-5	ASSPSQETQY
TRBV9	TRBJ1-6	ASSAYRDSPLH
TRBV5-1	TRBJ2-2	ASSQGYSGQSGELF
TRBV4-1	TRBJ1-2	ASSPPGEPFYGYT
TRBV11-2	TRBJ2-3	ASSLELGPTDTQY
TRBV20-1	TRBJ2-1	SAPVVNEQF
TRBV14	TRBJ1-6	ASSRLGLGSPLH
TRBV5-1	TRBJ1-5	ASSLAGINQPQH
TRBV30	TRBJ1-6	AWSNGAQNSPLH
TRBV30	TRBJ1-4	AWMADMGEKLF
TRBV29-1	TRBJ2-1	SVPDSSYNEQF
TRBV7-2	TRBJ1-2	ASSPDGQAGYT
TRBV2	TRBJ2-2	ASSAGGGKNTGELF
TRBV2	TRBJ2-3	ASRTGGTDTQY
TRBV4-2	TRBJ2-2	ASSQITGGTGELF
TRBV7-9	TRBJ1-5	ASSLGTGSLVPQH
TRBV5-1	TRBJ2-2	ASSVDGTGELF
TRBV29-1	TRBJ2-3	SVKQGRGTDTQY
TRBV29-1	TRBJ2-1	SVVSRGNLRGEQF
TRBV18	TRBJ1-3	ASSPDRTSGNTIY
TRBV28	TRBJ2-7	ASVGGPGEQY
TRBV5-4	TRBJ2-2	ASSSGLAQNTGELF
TRBV6-6	TRBJ1-5	ASSYGRGLSNQPQH
TRBV5-4	TRBJ2-3	ASSKSGGARDTQY
TRBV10-3	TRBJ1-1	AISRTVNTEAF